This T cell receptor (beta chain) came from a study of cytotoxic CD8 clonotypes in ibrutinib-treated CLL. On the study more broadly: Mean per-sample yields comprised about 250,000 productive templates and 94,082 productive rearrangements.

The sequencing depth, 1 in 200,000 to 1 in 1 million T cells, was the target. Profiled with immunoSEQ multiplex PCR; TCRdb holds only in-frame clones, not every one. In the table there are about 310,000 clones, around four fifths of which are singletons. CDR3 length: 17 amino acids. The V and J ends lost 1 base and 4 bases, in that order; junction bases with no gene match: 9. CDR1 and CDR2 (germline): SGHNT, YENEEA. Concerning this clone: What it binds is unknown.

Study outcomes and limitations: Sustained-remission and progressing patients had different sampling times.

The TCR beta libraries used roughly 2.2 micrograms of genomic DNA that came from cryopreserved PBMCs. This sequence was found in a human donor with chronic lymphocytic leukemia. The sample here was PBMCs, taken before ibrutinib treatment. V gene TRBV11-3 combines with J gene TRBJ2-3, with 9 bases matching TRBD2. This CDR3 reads CASSLGLLAGGPDTQYF. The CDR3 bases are TGTGCCAGCAGCTTAGGGTTATTGGCGGGAGGGCCAGATACGCAGTATTTT.